This T cell receptor beta chain was obtained from a study of human T cells and chemical hapten exposure. Study information: The sensitizer, 2% DPC, was used on around 2 cm by around 2 cm of upper inner arm skin. General study results and limits: Once DPC sensitization occurred, TCRs above 1 in 1000 frequency showed no change.

Original handling: The number of TCRs in each sample had a median of roughly 100,000 and spanned about 20,000 to 690,600. TCRdb re-derived calls from the RACE reads in MiXCR, one entry per CDR3 protein. TCRdb's processing, not the study's, gives the V and J calls here. Among under 110,000 distinct CDR3 sequences listed, approximately 12% were seen once. The time point denotes: pre-sensitization, week 0. Treatment in this sample: therapeutic diphenylcyclopropenone sensitization with weekly scalp DPC. Donors were 18 to 70-year-old alopecia patients suitable for DPC. V lost 5 bases and J 8 bases, leaving 12 bases between the germline ends. This CDR3 is 13 amino acids long. In germline, CDR1 is SNHLY, CDR2 FYNNEI. This clonotype was counted between two and nine times. Its antigen is not known.

The starting material was whole blood, obtained in connection with sensitization to the hapten diphenylcyclopropenone (DPC). This receptor was taken from a woman between 45 and 60 years old with alopecia areata. Some clones in this sample may be carry-over from other donors' samples. The chain recombines TRBV2 with TRBJ1-4; D remains unclear. CDR3 bases: TGTGCCAGCAGTCTACCGTTTGAGGAAAAACTGTTTTTT. Translation gives CASSLPFEEKLFF. The full variable domain, with the rest looked up from reference TRBV2 and TRBJ1-4, is EPEVTQTPSHQVTQMGQEVILRCVPISNHLYFYWYRQILGQKVEFLVSFYNNEISEKSEIFDDQFSVERPDGSNFTLKIRSTKLEDSAMYFCASSLPFEEKLFFGSGTQLSVL.